These 21 T cell receptor beta chains originate from one sample sequenced in a study of beta chain features in type 1 diabetes. Antigen specificity for these receptors is unknown. General study results and limits: Across all four CD4+ subsets, people with type 1 diabetes showed modestly shorter TCRB CDR3s.

The study reverse transcribed the entire isolated RNA, so it sequenced expressed TCRB transcripts. Generated by immunoSEQ multiplex PCR, the TCRdb table keeps only in-frame clones and is missing some. The data hold 150,000 to 190,000 clones, with 10% observed a single time. The sample consisted of central memory CD4+ T cells from blood. The receptors originated from a man between 25 and 39 years old with type 1 diabetes.

Written as DNA, the CDR3 is TGTGCCAGCAGCTGGGGAGCCTATGAGCAGTTCTTC. It yields the protein CASSWGAYEQFF. The rearrangement joins TRBV7-8 to TRBJ2-1; possibly TRBD2 for D (5 bases). Between the trimmed V and J ends, which lost 4 bases and 8 bases, there was a span of 9 bases. The length of the CDR3 is 12 residues. Per the germline V gene, CDR1 is SGHVS and CDR2 is FQNEAQ.

This clone has only a few counts. The chain carries TRBV9 and TRBJ2-7; 7 nucleotides align to TRBD1. This CDR3 contains 15 residues. CDR1 and CDR2 (germline): SGDLS, YYNGEE. The ends lost 0 bases at V and 2 bases at J; junction bases unmatched: 5. In DNA form, the CDR3 reads TGTGCCAGCAGCGTAGCCGGGACAGCAACCTACGAGCAGTACTTC. Translating gives CASSVAGTATYEQYF.

There are many counts of this clone. The genes are TRBV7-9 and TRBJ1-1, with 8 nucleotides matching TRBD1. This CDR3 spans 17 amino acids. The germline CDR1 and CDR2 sequences are SEHNR and FQNEAQ (reference sequence). The V and J ends lost 1 base and 4 bases, in that order; junction bases with no gene match: 11. This CDR3 is CASSLVDRVDRATEAFF. CDR3 DNA: TGTGCCAGCAGCTTAGTGGACAGGGTTGACAGGGCCACTGAAGCTTTCTTT.

V gene TRBV11-2 combines with J gene TRBJ2-1, with D unresolved. The germline V gene has CDR1 SGHAT and CDR2 FQNNGV. V lost 5 bases and J 9 bases, leaving 11 bases between the germline ends. The CDR3 totals 12 residues. The CDR3 spells CASSPQRVEQFF. The CDR3 coding sequence is TGTGCCAGCAGCCCTCAGCGAGTTGAGCAGTTCTTC.

This clone was detected ten times or more. The chain carries TRBV16 and TRBJ2-3, with 7 positions matching TRBD1. This CDR3 region has 13 residues. CDR1 KGHSY and CDR2 FQNENV come from the germline V gene. J gave up 10 bases and V 3 bases, and 7 bases lay outside the gene matches. The CDR3 bases are TGTGCCAGCAGCCAGATCGACAGGGCCCCGCAGTATTTT. Its translation: CASSQIDRAPQYF.

This clone was seen a handful of times. The chain joins TRBV18 to TRBJ2-7, with a possible D match to TRBD1 (8 bases). Per the germline V gene, CDR1 is KGHSH and CDR2 is LQKENI. The length of the CDR3 is 14 residues. Between the trimmed V and J ends, which lost 2 bases and 5 bases, there was a span of 13 bases. The CDR3 loop reads CASSPATGGDEQYF. The CDR3 DNA follows: TGTGCCAGCTCACCAGCCACAGGGGGGGACGAGCAGTACTTC.

The rearrangement links TRBV29-1 to TRBJ2-7; 8 bases agree with TRBD1. The ends lost 4 bases at V and 4 bases at J; junction bases unmatched: 12. Germline-derived CDR1 and CDR2 are SQVTM and ANQGSEA. The CDR3 consists of 15 residues. The CDR3 DNA is TGCAGCGTTGTCGGACAGGGTGGACGTGGATACGAGCAGTACTTC. It translates to CSVVGQGGRGYEQYF.

This clone was observed a handful of times. V gene TRBV9 combines with J gene TRBJ2-5; D is possibly TRBD1 (5 bases). The length of the CDR3 is 14 residues. Trimming cost V 0 bases and J 1 base, with 7 bases left between them. CDR1 is SGDLS and CDR2 is YYNGEE in the germline V gene. The CDR3 DNA reads as TGTGCCAGCAGCGTAGATCAGGGCCAAGAGACCCAGTACTTC. This encodes CASSVDQGQETQYF.

The chain links TRBV30 to TRBJ2-5, with 8 bases identical to TRBD1. Germline V CDR1 and CDR2: GTSNPN, SVGIG (reference sequence). The ends lost 3 bases at V and 5 bases at J; junction bases unmatched: 14. The CDR3 spans 16 residues. The DNA of the CDR3 is TGTGCCTGGAGAGCCAATCCTCAGGGGGCTGGGGAGACCCAGTACTTC. Amino acid sequence: CAWRANPQGAGETQYF.

This clone was recorded a few times. The V and J genes are TRBV4-1 and TRBJ1-4; no definite D call. Per germline, CDR1 MGHRA and CDR2 YSYEKL. Between the trimmed V and J ends, which lost 6 bases and 5 bases, there was a span of 7 bases. The CDR3 consists of 12 residues. Here the CDR3 DNA reads TGCGCCAGCAGTTGGGCGAATGAAAAACTGTTTTTT. Its translation: CASSWANEKLFF.

The gene calls are TRBV5-4 and TRBJ2-1; tentative D call: TRBD1 (5 bases). Trimming stripped 0 bases from V and 4 bases from J, with 8 bases between. In germline, CDR1 is SGHNT, CDR2 YYREEE (reference sequence). The CDR3 runs to 14 residues. The CDR3 protein is CASSLEDRYNEQFF. The CDR3 coding sequence is TGTGCCAGCAGCTTGGAAGACAGATACAATGAGCAGTTCTTC.

The chain is built from TRBV30 and TRBJ2-5, with TRBD1 matching over 11 bases. Germline values: CDR1 GTSNPN, CDR2 SVGIG (reference sequence). CDR3 length equals 14 residues. V shed 5 bases, J shed 2 bases, and the junction held 4 bases outside the gene matches. CDR3 DNA sequence: TGTGCCTGGCGGACAGGGGGCCTTCAAGAGACCCAGTACTTC. Its translation is CAWRTGGLQETQYF.

This clone has a handful of counts. This chain connects TRBV4-2 to TRBJ2-3, with D perhaps matching TRBD2 (5 bases). From germline, CDR1 is LGHNA and CDR2 YNFKEQ. The CDR3 contains 16 residues. V was trimmed by 0 bases and J by 1 base, leaving 11 bases between them. CDR3 coding DNA: TGTGCCAGCAGCCAAGATAGTTGGGAGCGCACAGATACGCAGTATTTT. Translation gives CASSQDSWERTDTQYF.

The genes are TRBV4-3 and TRBJ2-2; tentatively, D is TRBD1 (5 bases). This CDR3 has 14 amino acids. The V gene's germline CDR1 is LGHNA and CDR2 YSLEER. V shed 3 bases and J shed 4 bases, with 9 bases lying between them. The CDR3, as DNA: TGCGCCAGCAGCCACTCCGACAGCACCGGGGAGCTGTTTTTT. Protein: CASSHSDSTGELFF.

This clone was counted at least ten times. The CDR3 loop is CASSPQANNEQFF. CDR3 bases: TGCGCCAGCAGCCCACAGGCCAACAATGAGCAGTTCTTC. The V and J genes are TRBV4-3 and TRBJ2-1, with D maybe TRBD1 (5 bases). Trimming took 4 bases from V and 5 from J, leaving 9 bases between them. CDR3 size: 13 residues. From germline, CDR1 is LGHNA and CDR2 YSLEER.

This clone has only a few counts. V gene TRBV9 combines with J gene TRBJ1-1, with D unresolved. The CDR3 is made up of 13 amino acids. The germline gives CDR1 SGDLS, CDR2 YYNGEE. V was pared by 0 bases and J by 9 bases, with 12 bases between. This CDR3 reads CASSVALGSQAFF. The CDR3 nucleotides read TGTGCCAGCAGCGTAGCTCTGGGCAGTCAAGCTTTCTTT.

This sequence joins TRBV19 and TRBJ2-6; a weak D match, TRBD1 (6 bases). CDR3 length: 17 amino acids. V was shortened by 4 bases and J by 2 bases, with 15 bases between the two germline ends. In germline, CDR1 is LNHDA, CDR2 SQIVND (reference sequence). CDR3 DNA sequence: TGTGCCAGTAGTACGGAACAGGGTAGGGCTGGGGCCAACGTCCTGACTTTC. Translated, it gives CASSTEQGRAGANVLTF.

A note on this clone: Other DNA sequences within the sample encode an identical CDR3. The chain uses TRBV18 and TRBJ2-3, with D possibly TRBD2 on 6 matching bases. The germline V gene encodes CDR1 KGHSH and CDR2 LQKENI. Trimming took off 3 bases at V and 3 bases at J, with 7 bases between the two ends. The CDR3 spans 13 residues. The CDR3 nucleotides are TGTGCCAGCTCACCCGGGAGTACAGATACGCAGTATTTT. Encoded protein: CASSPGSTDTQYF.

The chain has TRBV7-2 and TRBJ2-5; 7 bases match TRBD1. The CDR3 contains 16 residues. Germline V CDR1 and CDR2: SGHTA, FQGNSA. Germline trimming cut 3 bases from V and 2 bases from J; bases unmatched to any gene: 9. Here the CDR3 reads CASSLGRGTDQETQYF. The CDR3 DNA reads TGTGCCAGCAGCTTGGGAAGGGGGACAGATCAAGAGACCCAGTACTTC.

This chain joins TRBV7-3 and TRBJ2-2; D is unclear. The germline V gene encodes CDR1 SGHTA and CDR2 FQGTGA. Trimming shortened V by 7 bases and J by 4 bases, and 10 bases separated the two germline ends. The CDR3 consists of 13 residues. DNA of the CDR3: TGTGCCAGCAAGACGACAAGCACCGGGGAGCTGTTTTTT. This translates into CASKTTSTGELFF.

J is TRBJ1-5 and V is TRBV7-2, with 9 nucleotides matching TRBD1. Per germline, CDR1 SGHTA and CDR2 FQGNSA. The CDR3 is made up of 17 amino acids. After removal of 5 bases from V and 0 bases from J, the junction contained 8 bases not matched to a gene. The CDR3 is CASSLPGTGYSNQPQHF. In nucleotides, the CDR3 is TGTGCCAGCAGCCTACCCGGGACAGGGTATAGCAATCAGCCCCAGCATTTT.